This TCR beta chain is drawn from a study of shared clonotypes between healthy human individuals. As for the study in general: The study used three CD4 naive, three CD4 memory, two CD8 naive and one CD8 memory plate per donor. Study-level findings and limits: Shared clonotypes across all four donors exceeded non-shared ones in generation probability. Clonotypes that were shared across several donors made up around 5% of naive CD4 clonotypes.

The V gene end was trimmed by 5 bases and the J gene end by 3 bases; junction bases not matched to a gene: 10. Germline lookup yields CDR1 MDHEN and CDR2 SYDVKM. This CDR3 comprises 15 residues. Clones were sequenced by immunoSEQ multiplex PCR, and TCRdb holds only the in-frame ones, with some missing. The table has 2 million to 2.5 million clones, 85% to 95% seen once. Of note for this clone: The antigen remains unidentified.

The chain carries TRBV28 and TRBJ2-7; 7 positions match TRBD1. The source is a man aged 18-30 years in good health. Some clones in this sample may be carry-over from other donors' samples. What was sequenced was naive CD4+ T cells from PBMCs. Indicated subset: CD45RA+ positively selected. The CDR3 sequence is CASSPDRAPDYEQYF. CDR3 in DNA: TGTGCCAGCAGTCCCGACAGGGCCCCCGACTACGAGCAGTACTTC.